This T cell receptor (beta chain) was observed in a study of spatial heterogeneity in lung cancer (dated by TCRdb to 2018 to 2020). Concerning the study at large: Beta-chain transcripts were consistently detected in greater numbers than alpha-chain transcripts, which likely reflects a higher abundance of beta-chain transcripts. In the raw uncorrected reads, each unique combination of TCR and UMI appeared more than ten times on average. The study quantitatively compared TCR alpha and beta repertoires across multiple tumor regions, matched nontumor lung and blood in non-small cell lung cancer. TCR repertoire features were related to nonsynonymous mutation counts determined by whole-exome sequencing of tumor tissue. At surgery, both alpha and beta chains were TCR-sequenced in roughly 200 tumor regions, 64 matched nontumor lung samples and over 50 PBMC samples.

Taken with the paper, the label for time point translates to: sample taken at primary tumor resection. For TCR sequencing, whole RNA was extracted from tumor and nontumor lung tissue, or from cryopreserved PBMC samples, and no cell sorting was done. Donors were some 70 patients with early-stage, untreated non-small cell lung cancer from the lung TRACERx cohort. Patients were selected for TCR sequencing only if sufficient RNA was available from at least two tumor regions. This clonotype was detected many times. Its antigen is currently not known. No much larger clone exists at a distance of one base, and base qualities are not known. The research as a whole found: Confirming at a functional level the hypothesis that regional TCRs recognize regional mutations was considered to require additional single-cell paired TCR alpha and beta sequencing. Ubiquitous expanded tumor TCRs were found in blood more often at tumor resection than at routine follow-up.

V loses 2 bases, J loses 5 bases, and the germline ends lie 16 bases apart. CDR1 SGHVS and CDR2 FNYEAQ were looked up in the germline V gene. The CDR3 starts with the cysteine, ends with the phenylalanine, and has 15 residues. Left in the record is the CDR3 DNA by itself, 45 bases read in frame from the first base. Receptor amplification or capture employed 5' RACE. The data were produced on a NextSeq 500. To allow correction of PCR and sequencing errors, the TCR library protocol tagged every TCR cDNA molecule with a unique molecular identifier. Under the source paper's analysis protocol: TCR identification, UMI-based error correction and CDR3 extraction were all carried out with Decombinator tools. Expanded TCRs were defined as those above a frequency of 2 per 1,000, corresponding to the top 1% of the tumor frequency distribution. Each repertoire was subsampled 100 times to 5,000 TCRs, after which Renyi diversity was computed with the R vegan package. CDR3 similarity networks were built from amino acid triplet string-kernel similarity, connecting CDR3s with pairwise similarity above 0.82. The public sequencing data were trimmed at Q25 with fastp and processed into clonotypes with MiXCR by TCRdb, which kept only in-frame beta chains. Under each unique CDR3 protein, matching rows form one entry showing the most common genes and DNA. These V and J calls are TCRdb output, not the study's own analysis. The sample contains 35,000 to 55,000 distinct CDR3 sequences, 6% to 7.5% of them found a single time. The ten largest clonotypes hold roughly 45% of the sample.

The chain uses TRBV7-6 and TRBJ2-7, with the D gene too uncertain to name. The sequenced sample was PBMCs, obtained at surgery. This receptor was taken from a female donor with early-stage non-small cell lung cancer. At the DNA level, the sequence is TGTGCCAGCAGCTTATTCCAGCCGGGCGAGGACGAGCAGTACTTC. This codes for CASSLFQPGEDEQYF.